This T cell receptor beta chain was obtained from a study of cytomegalovirus exposure and HLA in healthy donors. The CDR3 has 13 residues. Germline trimming cut 5 bases from V and 4 bases from J; bases unmatched to any gene: 3. CDR1 and CDR2 from the germline V gene are MGHDK and SYGVNS. As to this clone: What it recognizes is unknown.

Study observations and caveats: A later analysis found TCR association rates differed by HLA locus, highest for DRB1 and lowest for HLA-C.

60 Vbeta and 13 Jbeta primers were used in PCR. Methods used by the authors: Unique TCR beta chains numbered approximately 80 million in a later analysis, with 10 million to 14 million shared. The data were produced by immunoSEQ multiplex PCR, yet TCRdb's version contains in-frame clones alone and is incomplete. The V and J calls and clone size were taken over from that table, and D and trimming were inferred from the DNA. The sample carries approximately 130,000 clones, about 61% recorded once. The receptor's source is a woman between 40 and 50 years old in good health and CMV-seronegative. Sequenced input: PBMCs. The V call is TRBV25-1, the J call TRBJ1-1; 8 bases map to TRBD1. CDR3 coding DNA: TGTGCCAGCAGTAGGACAGGGATCACTGAAGCTTTCTTT. Translated, it gives CASSRTGITEAFF.